The 6 T cell receptor beta chains listed next were all sequenced from one sample in a study of T-cell memory formation after mild COVID-19. Using its own MiXCR run on the 5' RACE reads, TCRdb lists one record per CDR3 protein. This sample has over 150,000 distinct CDR3 sequences; roughly 13% occur once, and the top ten carry approximately 3.6%. The sample consisted of PBMCs or a T cell subset sorted from them (not recorded which). Every receptor here comes from a man between 18 and 35 years old who had mild COVID-19 (a few samples of this study predate the infection). Cell type and time point are not known.

The V and J genes are TRBV10-3 and TRBJ2-7; D assignment may be TRBD1 or TRBD2 (6 bases each). Germline-derived CDR1 and CDR2 are ENHRY and SYGVKD. The CDR3 length is 13 residues. Trimming left V 6 bases short and J 7 bases short, with 16 bases between. CDR3 residues: CAIRGGQGEEQYF. The CDR3 DNA sequence: TGTGCCATCAGAGGGGGGCAGGGTGAAGAGCAGTACTTC.

The gene calls are TRBV7-9 and TRBJ2-7; 7 nucleotides align to TRBD1. This CDR3 is built from 14 residues. Germline V lookup: CDR1 SEHNR, CDR2 FQNEAQ (reference sequence). Trimming took 5 bases from V and 4 from J; bases not matched to a gene: 8. CDR3 sequence (DNA): TGTGCCAGCAGCCGAACCGGGACAGCGTACGAGCAGTACTTC. It translates to CASSRTGTAYEQYF. The variable domain in full, completed from reference TRBV7-9 and TRBJ2-7, reads DTGVSQNPRHKITKRGQNVTFRCDPISEHNRLYWYRQTLGQGPEFLTYFQNEAQLEKSRLLSDRFSAERPKGSFSTLEIQRTEQGDSAMYLCASSRTGTAYEQYFGPGTRLTVT.

The J gene is TRBJ1-4, the V gene TRBV9; unclear D gene. Looked up from germline, CDR1 is SGDLS and CDR2 is YYNGEE. The length of the CDR3 is 12 residues. The V end was cut by 3 bases, the J end by 4 bases, with 4 bases between. CDR3 residues: CASSGNNEKLFF. DNA for the CDR3: TGTGCCAGCAGCGGAAATAATGAAAAACTGTTTTTT.

This clonotype was recorded a few times. J is TRBJ2-4 and V is TRBV5-1, with D unresolved. Germline CDR1 SGHRS, CDR2 YFSETQ. V lost 7 bases to trimming and J lost 6 bases, with 11 bases between them. The CDR3 is made up of 12 amino acids. The CDR3 DNA sequence: TGCGCCAGCGATGGCCGGAGAAACATTCAGTACTTC. This codes for CASDGRRNIQYF.

This clonotype was seen ten or more times. The chain couples TRBV5-1 to TRBJ2-7; TRBD2 might be the D (5 bases). Trimming pared 4 bases from V and 3 bases from J, leaving 14 bases between. Germline V gene lookup returns CDR1 SGHRS and CDR2 YFSETQ. The CDR3 covers 14 residues. The CDR3 loop is CASSANGGFYEQYV. DNA for the CDR3: TGCGCCAGCAGCGCCAATGGAGGTTTCTACGAGCAGTACGTC.

V usage is TRBV21-1 and J usage is TRBJ2-2; the table's TRBD1 call for D was not verified on the DNA. TRBV21-1 has pseudogene status. This CDR3 has 16 amino acids. The CDR3: CASSKKKDRNTGELFF. CDR3 DNA sequence: TGTGCCAGCAGCAAAAAGAAGGACAGGAACACCGGGGAGCTGTTTTTT.